This section outlines one TCR beta chain sequence together with its context. Its recognized antigen is unknown. Base quality data are lacking; no much larger clone is found one base away. The source of the sample is a study of blood T cell repertoires in COVID-19 (dated by TCRdb to about 2020). In the study overall: Samples from collaborators originated in the United States, Italy and Spain and spanned both the acute and convalescent phases of COVID-19. The prospective study material was composed of cDNA or gDNA derived from T cells, B-cell-depleted T cells, or PBMCs. Deeply sampled blood TCRbeta repertoires from subjects exposed to, actively infected with, or recovered from COVID-19 were included in the dataset. A freely available public database, intended as a resource for researchers studying the immune response to SARS-CoV-2, is where the repertoires were released. The samples were drawn from two sources: the first 160 participants of the ongoing ImmuneRACE study, and 1,200 or so subjects contributed by 6 global collaborators. Sample metadata almost always included a de-identified subject ID, COVID-19 status, age in years and sex. Where HLA class I and class II types were available, the types were taken from metadata supplied by the sample provider, not from assay-based typing. Points the paper makes about the study in general: The quantity of clinical and demographic metadata differed by source and by participant and was supplied without curation.

Each collaborating institution followed its own protocols to collect whole blood in K2EDTA tubes. For TCRbeta analysis, collaborator samples were shipped as frozen whole blood, as isolated PBMCs, or as DNA extracted from either sample type. At the junction V is shortened by 4 bases and J by 7 bases, with 15 bases in between. CDR1 and CDR2, per the germline V gene, are SGHRS and YFSETQ. Measured from the cysteine to the phenylalanine, the CDR3 is 14 residues long. Solely the CDR3 DNA is kept, with 42 bases framed from the first base. TCRbeta CDR3 regions were amplified from genomic DNA by means of the immunoSEQ Assay, a bias-controlled multiplex PCR. Processing in the source paper ran as follows. Nucleated cell counts per sample were estimated from amplification of reference gene primers within the assay. Sequence reads were collapsed and filtered to measure the absolute abundance of every unique TCRbeta CDR3 rearrangement. For each sample, productive Simpson clonality was calculated as the square root of Simpson's diversity index over productive rearrangements. TCRdb took over this immuneACCESS table, retaining in-frame rearrangements with V and J assigned. Such tables are incomplete; in checked studies, under half of the missing clones stem from an unresolved V gene, and the remainder is unexplained. Clone size and V and J calls were adopted from that table, with D and trimming inferred from the DNA. In this sample the table shows over 150,000 clones, 75% to 90% of which occur a single time. The ten largest account for roughly 2.9% of the sample.

This TCR was recovered from a woman between 55 and 75 years old with acute or convalescent COVID-19. The V and J genes are TRBV5-1 and TRBJ1-3, with a tentative D gene TRBD1 over 6 matching bases. The source material was peripheral blood. The CDR3 reads as follows: CASSLGQIPNTIYF. The DNA sequence follows: TGCGCCAGCAGCCTAGGACAGATCCCCAACACCATATATTTT.